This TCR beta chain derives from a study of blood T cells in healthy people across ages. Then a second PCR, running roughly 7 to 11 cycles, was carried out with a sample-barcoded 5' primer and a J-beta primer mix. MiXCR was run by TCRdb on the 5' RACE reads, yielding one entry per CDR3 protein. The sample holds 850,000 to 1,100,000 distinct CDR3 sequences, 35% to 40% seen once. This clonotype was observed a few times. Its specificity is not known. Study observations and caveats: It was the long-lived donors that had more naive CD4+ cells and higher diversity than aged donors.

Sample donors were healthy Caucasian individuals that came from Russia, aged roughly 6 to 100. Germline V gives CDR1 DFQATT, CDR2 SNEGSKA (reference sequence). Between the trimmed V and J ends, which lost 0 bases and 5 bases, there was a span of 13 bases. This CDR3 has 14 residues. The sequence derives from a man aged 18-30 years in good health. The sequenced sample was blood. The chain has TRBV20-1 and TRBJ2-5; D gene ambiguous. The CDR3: CSARDGNRRETQYF. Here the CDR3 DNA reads TGCAGTGCTAGAGATGGAAACCGGCGGGAGACCCAGTACTTC.